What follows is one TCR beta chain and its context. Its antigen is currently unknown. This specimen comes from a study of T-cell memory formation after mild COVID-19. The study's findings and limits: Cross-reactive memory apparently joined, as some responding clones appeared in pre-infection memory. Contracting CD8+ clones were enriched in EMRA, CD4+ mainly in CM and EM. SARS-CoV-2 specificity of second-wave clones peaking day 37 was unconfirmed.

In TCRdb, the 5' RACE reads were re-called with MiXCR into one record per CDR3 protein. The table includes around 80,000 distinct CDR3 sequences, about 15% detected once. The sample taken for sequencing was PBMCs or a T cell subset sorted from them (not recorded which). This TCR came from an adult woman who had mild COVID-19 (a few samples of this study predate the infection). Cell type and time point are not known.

CDR3 region: CASRPGGVYEQYF. The DNA for the CDR3 is TGTGCCAGCAGACCAGGGGGCGTCTACGAGCAGTACTTC. This sequence joins TRBV14 and TRBJ2-7; TRBD1 aligns across 8 bases. Germline V gene data show CDR1 as SGHDN and CDR2 as FVKESK. V lost 6 bases and J lost 3; bases outside the gene matches: 4. The CDR3 runs 13 residues.